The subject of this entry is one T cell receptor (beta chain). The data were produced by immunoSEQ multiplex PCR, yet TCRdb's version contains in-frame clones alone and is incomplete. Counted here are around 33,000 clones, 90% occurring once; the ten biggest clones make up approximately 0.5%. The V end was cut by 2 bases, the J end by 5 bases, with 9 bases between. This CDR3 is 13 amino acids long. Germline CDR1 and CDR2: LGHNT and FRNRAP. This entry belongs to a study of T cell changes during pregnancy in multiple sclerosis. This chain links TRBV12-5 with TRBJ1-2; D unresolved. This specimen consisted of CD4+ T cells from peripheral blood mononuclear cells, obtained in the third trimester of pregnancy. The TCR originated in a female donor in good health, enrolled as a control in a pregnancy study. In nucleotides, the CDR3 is TGTGCTAGTGGTTTGAGTACAGATTATGGCTACACCTTC. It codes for CASGLSTDYGYTF.